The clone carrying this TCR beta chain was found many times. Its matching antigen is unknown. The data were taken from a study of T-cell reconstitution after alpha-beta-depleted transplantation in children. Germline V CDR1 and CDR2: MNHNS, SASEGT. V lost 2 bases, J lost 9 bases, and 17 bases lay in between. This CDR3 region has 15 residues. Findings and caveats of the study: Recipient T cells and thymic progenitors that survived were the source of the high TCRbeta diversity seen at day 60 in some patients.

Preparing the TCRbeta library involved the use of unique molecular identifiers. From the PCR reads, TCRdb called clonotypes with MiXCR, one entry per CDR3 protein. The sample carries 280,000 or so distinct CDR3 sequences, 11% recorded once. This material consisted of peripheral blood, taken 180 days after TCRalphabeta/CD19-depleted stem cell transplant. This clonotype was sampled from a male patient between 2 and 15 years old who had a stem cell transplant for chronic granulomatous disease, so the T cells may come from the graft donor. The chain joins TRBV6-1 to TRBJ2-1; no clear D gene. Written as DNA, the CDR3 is TGTGCCAGCAGTGAAAAGCCTATAATTCCCCGTGAGCAGTTCTTC. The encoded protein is CASSEKPIIPREQFF.